This passage covers 2 T cell receptor beta chains from one sample sequenced in a study of tumor-infiltrating lymphocytes in primary liver carcinoma (dated by TCRdb to the late 2010s). Instrument on record: Illumina HiSeq 2500. Starting from about 500 ng total RNA, TCRbeta-specific cDNA was produced by reverse transcription with a constant-region primer and ProtoScript II reverse transcriptase. Three nested multiplex PCR rounds, following a slightly modified ARM-PCR procedure, were used to build the TCRbeta libraries. Each of the first two PCR rounds ran for about 11 cycles using multiplex TRBV1-TRBV30 forward primers together with a Cbeta reverse primer. TCRdb reanalyzed the raw reads on its own, using fastp at Q25 for trimming and MiXCR for clone calling, and kept in-frame beta chains. Rows are combined by CDR3 protein, so each entry shows the most common genes and DNA. This sample is represented by about 330,000 distinct CDR3 sequences; 65% of them were singletons. The ten largest clones add up to approximately 5.9% of the sample.

TRIzol reagent was used to extract blood RNA from unsorted whole blood, while the DNeasy Blood & Tissue kit provided the germline DNA. Material: peripheral blood. The receptors stem from a man aged 40-55 years with primary liver carcinoma and hepatitis B virus infection.

Only a few counts were recorded for this clonotype. The chain uses TRBV24-1 and TRBJ2-1, with 9 bases lining up with TRBD1. The V gene end was trimmed by 6 bases and the J gene end by 15 bases; junction bases not matched to a gene: 14. Germline-derived CDR1 and CDR2 are KGHDR and SFDVKD. The CDR3 consists of 14 residues. DNA for the CDR3: TGTGCCACCAGTACCGGGACAGGGCCCGGCGGTTGGTTCTTC. Its translation: CATSTGTGPGGWFF.

Only a few counts were recorded for this clonotype. It may be a read error: a sequence one base away is much more abundant. The chain couples TRBV5-4 to TRBJ2-3; 8 bases match TRBD1. Germline V gene data show CDR1 as SGHNT and CDR2 as YYREEE (reference sequence). V lost 4 bases to trimming and J lost 3 bases; unmatched junction nucleotides: 1. CDR3 length: 13 residues. In nucleotides, the CDR3 is TGTGCCAGCAGCCGGGACAGGACAGATACGCAGTATTTT. Translation: CASSRDRTDTQYF.